This T cell receptor (beta chain) was sequenced for a study of shared clonotypes between healthy human individuals. The study, taken as a whole, reports: The represented genetic and exposure-history diversity was limited by the small number of donors. Generation probability values for non-shared clonotypes were lower than those for clonotypes shared by all four donors.

This clone occurred once. Its specificity is unknown. Trimming took 2 bases from V and 4 from J, leaving 9 bases between them. Germline assignment: CDR1 MNHNS and CDR2 SASEGT. The length of the CDR3 is 14 residues. Here immunoSEQ multiplex PCR was the method, and the copy in TCRdb shows in-frame clones only, minus some. The data show approximately 600,000 clones, with about 95% seen just once and around 0.12% held by the top ten. Naivety among CD8 cells was defined by CD45RO negativity and positive CCR7 selection, thereby excluding terminally differentiated effector memory CD45RA+ cells. The chain has TRBV6-1 and TRBJ1-3; D gene unclear. The source of this sequence is a woman aged 30 to 39 in good health. Sequences were obtained from naive CD8+ T cells sorted from blood. CDR3 in amino acids: CASSELGLGNTIYF. The CDR3 DNA reads TGTGCCAGCAGTGAATTAGGGCTCGGAAACACCATATATTTT.